This T cell receptor beta chain was profiled in a study of T cell responses to AZD1222 COVID-19 vaccine. V was pared by 4 bases and J by 0 bases, with 16 bases of the junction left unmatched. The CDR3 is 19 residues long. The germline CDR1 and CDR2 sequences are SGHDT and YYEEEE. The data were produced by immunoSEQ multiplex PCR, yet TCRdb's version contains in-frame clones alone and is incomplete. The data hold about 150,000 clones, with about 83% observed a single time. The receptor was isolated from an adult who received the AZD1222 COVID-19 vaccine. This chain connects TRBV5-6 to TRBJ1-5; 7 bases align to TRBD1. The sequencing here drew on peripheral blood, taken 28 days after the second AZD1222 dose. This CDR3 is CASSRFTLTGTYSNQPQHF. The CDR3 DNA reads TGTGCCAGCAGCCGATTTACTCTGACAGGGACCTATAGCAATCAGCCCCAGCATTTT.